Given below is one T cell receptor beta chain in context. This clonotype showed up just a few times. Its antigen remains unidentified. No much larger clone exists at a distance of one base, and base qualities are not known. Reading the label with the study, this specimen's time point is: patch test 1, 2 weeks after DPC sensitization. Sample treatment or condition, as interpreted from the label and publication: therapeutic diphenylcyclopropenone sensitization with weekly scalp DPC. At each patch-test visit, blood was drawn before the patch test was applied. Patients were considered eligible if aged 18 to 70, diagnosed with alopecia and deemed suitable for DPC therapy, and patients were excluded if pregnant. Total RNA was extracted from unfractionated whole blood that had been collected in Tempus Blood RNA tubes. Receptor amplification or capture employed RACE. Instrument used: NextSeq 500. During library preparation, unique molecular identifiers were attached to individual cDNA molecules so that TCRs could be counted in a quantitative, reproducible way. Both TCR alpha and TCR beta chains were sequenced from each blood RNA sample. Concerning the study's data processing: The median number of TCRs per sample was roughly 100,000, ranging from 23,224 to 690,600. The Decombinator software suite was used to annotate the V, J and CDR3 of the TCR reads. Every sample was subsampled to the same number of TCRs (28,000) for the PS versus PT1 abundance plots. Expanded TCRs were defined as absent before sensitization and observed at least eight times at the 2-week time point. TCRdb trimmed the raw reads at Q25, called clones with MiXCR and kept productive beta chains. Entries are consolidated by CDR3 protein sequence, retaining the most common genes and DNA. TCRdb, rather than the study authors, made the V and J calls. The sample table records approximately 79,000 distinct CDR3 sequences; under 13% of these occur just once. 1.4% of the sample is held by the ten biggest clonotypes.

The CDR3 sequence holds 15 residues, the cysteine and phenylalanine included. Only the CDR3 DNA stays, 45 bases, in frame from base 1. Clipping removes 6 bases from V and 4 bases from J, with 5 as the unmatched junction base count. As encoded in the germline V gene (reference sequence), CDR1 is SEHNR while CDR2 is FQNEAQ. The data derive from a study of human T cells and chemical hapten exposure (dated by TCRdb to the early 2020s). About the investigation overall: For sensitization, 2% DPC in acetone was applied to a 2 cm by 2 cm area of upper inner arm skin. Patient blood was sampled pre-sensitization (week 0) and at 2, 6 and about 24 weeks after DPC sensitization. Patch testing was done on the upper back using Finn chambers containing 0.01% DPC, and results were scored after 6 days according to International Contact Dermatitis Research Group standards. Peripheral blood TCR repertoire changes were tracked in vivo in alopecia patients during primary and secondary sensitization to the hapten diphenylcyclopropenone (DPC). The mostly female patient cohort included alopecia areata with under or over 50% scalp involvement, alopecia totalis and alopecia universalis. Throughout the study period of around 24 weeks, patients also received therapeutic DPC doses to the scalp every week. For TCR sequencing, blood came from twenty-nine alopecia patients at anywhere from one to four time points (pre-sensitization, 2, 6 and 24 weeks). The libraries were sequenced as a pool, and the TCR yield per sample differed mostly because of small variations in library volumes within the pool. Paper-wide results and their limitations: The number of TCRs above 1 in 1000 frequency did not change with DPC sensitization; there was no evidence of global repertoire structure alterations. Alopecia, a presumed autoimmune disease, was present in all patients, so the immune response of the patients might differ from that of healthy individuals. The number of PT1 expanded TCRs positively correlated with patch test score, significant at thresholds 8, 16 and 32 but not 4. Repeated subsampling changed both the strength of the expansion versus patch-test correlation and the threshold at which the correlation became significant. Expanded TCRs formed significantly more large CDR3 similarity clusters than pre-sensitization or healthy control sets, consistent with antigen-driven responses.

The receptor was isolated from a woman aged 45 to 65 with alopecia areata. Some clones in this sample may be carry-over from other donors' samples. Recombination connected TRBV7-9 to TRBJ2-7; 14 bases in the junction line up with TRBD2. The sample consisted of whole blood, taken in connection with sensitization to the hapten diphenylcyclopropenone (DPC). The CDR3 region reads CASRDGTSGSYEQYF. The sequence in DNA is TGTGCCAGCAGGGACGGGACTAGCGGGAGTTACGAGCAGTACTTC.